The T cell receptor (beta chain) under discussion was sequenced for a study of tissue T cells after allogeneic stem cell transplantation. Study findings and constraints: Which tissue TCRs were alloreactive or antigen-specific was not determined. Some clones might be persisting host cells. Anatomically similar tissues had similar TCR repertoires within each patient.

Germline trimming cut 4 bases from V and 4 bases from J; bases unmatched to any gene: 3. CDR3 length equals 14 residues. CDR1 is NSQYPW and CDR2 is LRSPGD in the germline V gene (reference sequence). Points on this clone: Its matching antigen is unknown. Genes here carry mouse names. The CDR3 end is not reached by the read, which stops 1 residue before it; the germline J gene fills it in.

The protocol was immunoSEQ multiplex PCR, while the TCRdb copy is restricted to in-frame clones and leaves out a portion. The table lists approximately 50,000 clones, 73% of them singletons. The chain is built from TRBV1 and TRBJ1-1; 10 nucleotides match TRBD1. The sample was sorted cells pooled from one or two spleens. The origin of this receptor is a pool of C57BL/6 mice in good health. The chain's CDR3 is CTCSGRQGATEVFF. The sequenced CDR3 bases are TGCACCTGCAGTGGTCGACAGGGGGCCACAGAAGTCTTC. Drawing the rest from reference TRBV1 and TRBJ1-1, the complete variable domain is VTLLEQNPRWRLVPRGQAVNLRCILKNSQYPWMSWYQQDLQKQLQWLFTLRSPGDKEVKSLPGADYLATRVTDTELRLQVANMSQGRTLYCTCSGRQGATEVFFGKGTRLTVV.